The T cell receptor beta chain under discussion was sequenced for a study of shared clonotypes between healthy human individuals. Study-level points and caveats: Around 5% was the fraction of naive CD4 clonotypes found shared across a few donors.

The junction had 18 bases not matched to a gene; V was cut back by 2 bases and J by 5 bases. Germline CDR1 reads SGHRS; CDR2 reads YFSETQ. The CDR3 length is 18 residues. Study donors comprised healthy, HIV-negative adults devoid of recent acute infection or vaccination. Splitting of CD4+ cells produced CD45RA+ naive and CD45RA-negative memory subsets. The authors distributed each subset's genomic DNA evenly over several immunoSEQ plates. The method was immunoSEQ multiplex PCR; TCRdb's version includes in-frame clones alone and lacks a portion of them. Counted here are a few million clones, approximately 90% occurring once; the ten biggest clones make up more than 0.35%. Regarding this clone: Its antigen is undetermined.

The sequence derives from a man aged 18 to 29 in good health. Some clones in this sample may be carry-over from other donors' samples. The sample consisted of naive CD4+ T cells from PBMCs. Indicated subset: CD45RA+ positively selected. The chain has TRBV5-1 and TRBJ2-5, with 7 bases fitting TRBD2. The CDR3 sequence is CASSLRYMAGVRFETQYF. In nucleotides, the CDR3 is TGCGCCAGCAGCTTAAGGTACATGGCGGGAGTGCGGTTCGAGACCCAGTACTTC.